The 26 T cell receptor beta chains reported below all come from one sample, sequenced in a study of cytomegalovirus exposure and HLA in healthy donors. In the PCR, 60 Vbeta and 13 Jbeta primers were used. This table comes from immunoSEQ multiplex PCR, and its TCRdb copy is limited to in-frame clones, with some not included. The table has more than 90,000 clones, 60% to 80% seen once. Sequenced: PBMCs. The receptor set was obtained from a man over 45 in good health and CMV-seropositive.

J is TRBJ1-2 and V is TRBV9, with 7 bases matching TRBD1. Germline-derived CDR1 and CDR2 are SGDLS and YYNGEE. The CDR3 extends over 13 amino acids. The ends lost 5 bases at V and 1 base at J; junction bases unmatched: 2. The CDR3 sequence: CASRRDSNYGYTF. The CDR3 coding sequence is TGTGCCAGCAGGAGGGACAGTAACTATGGCTACACCTTC.

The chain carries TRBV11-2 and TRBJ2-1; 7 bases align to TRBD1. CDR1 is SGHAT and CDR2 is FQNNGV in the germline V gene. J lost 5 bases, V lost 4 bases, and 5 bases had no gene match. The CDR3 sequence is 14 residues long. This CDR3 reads CASSSRQGHNEQFF. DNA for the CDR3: TGTGCCAGCAGCTCCCGACAGGGTCACAATGAGCAGTTCTTC. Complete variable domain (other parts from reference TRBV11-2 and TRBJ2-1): EAGVAQSPRYKIIEKRQSVAFWCNPISGHATLYWYQQILGQGPKLLIQFQNNGVVDDSQLPKDRFSAERLKGVDSTLKIQPAKLEDSAVYLCASSSRQGHNEQFFGPGTRLTVL.

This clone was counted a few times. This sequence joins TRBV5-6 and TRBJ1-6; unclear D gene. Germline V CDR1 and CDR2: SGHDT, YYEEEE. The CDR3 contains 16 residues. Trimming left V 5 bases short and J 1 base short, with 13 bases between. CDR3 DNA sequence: TGTGCCAGCAGTCGCAGTCAGGTTTCCTATAATTCACCCCTCCACTTT. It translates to CASSRSQVSYNSPLHF. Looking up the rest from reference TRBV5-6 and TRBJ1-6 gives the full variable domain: DAGVTQSPTHLIKTRGQQVTLRCSPKSGHDTVSWYQQALGQGPQFIFQYYEEEERQRGNFPDRFSGHQFPNYSSELNVNALLLGDSALYLCASSRSQVSYNSPLHFGNGTRLTVT.

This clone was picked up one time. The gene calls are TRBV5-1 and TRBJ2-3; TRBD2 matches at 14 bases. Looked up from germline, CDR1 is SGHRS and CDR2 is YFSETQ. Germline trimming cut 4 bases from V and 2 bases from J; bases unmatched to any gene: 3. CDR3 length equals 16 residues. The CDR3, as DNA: TGCGCCAGCAGCACGGGACTAGCGGGGGACACAGATACGCAGTATTTT. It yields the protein CASSTGLAGDTDTQYF.

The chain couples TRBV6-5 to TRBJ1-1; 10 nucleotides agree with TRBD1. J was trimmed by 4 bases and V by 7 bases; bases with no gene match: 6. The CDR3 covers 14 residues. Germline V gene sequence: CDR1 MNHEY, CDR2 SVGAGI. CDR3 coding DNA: TGTGCCAGCATTGACAGGGGGCCGGGCACTGAAGCTTTCTTT. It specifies CASIDRGPGTEAFF.

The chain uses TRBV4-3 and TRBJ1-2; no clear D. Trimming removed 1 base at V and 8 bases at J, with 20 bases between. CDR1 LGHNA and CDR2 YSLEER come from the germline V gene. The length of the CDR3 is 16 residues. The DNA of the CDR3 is TGCGCCAGCAGCCAAGCTGGTGAGGGAGGGATTCTGGGCTACACCTTC. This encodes CASSQAGEGGILGYTF.

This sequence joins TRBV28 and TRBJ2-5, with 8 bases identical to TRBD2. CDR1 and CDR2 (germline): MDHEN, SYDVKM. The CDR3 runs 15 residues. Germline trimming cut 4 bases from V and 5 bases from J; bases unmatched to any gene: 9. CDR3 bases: TGTGCCAGCAGTTCTCCGGGACTAGGGACTGAGACCCAGTACTTC. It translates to CASSSPGLGTETQYF. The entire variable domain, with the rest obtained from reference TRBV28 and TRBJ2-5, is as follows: DVKVTQSSRYLVKRTGEKVFLECVQDMDHENMFWYRQDPGLGLRLIYFSYDVKMKEKGDIPEGYSVSREKKERFSLILESASTNQTSMYLCASSSPGLGTETQYFGPGTRLLVL.

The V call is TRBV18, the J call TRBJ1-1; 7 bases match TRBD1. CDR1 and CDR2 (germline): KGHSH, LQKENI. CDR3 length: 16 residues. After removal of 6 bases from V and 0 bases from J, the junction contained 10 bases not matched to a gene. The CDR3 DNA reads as TGTGCCAGCTCTAATCAGGGGGGAAGAATGAACACTGAAGCTTTCTTT. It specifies CASSNQGGRMNTEAFF.

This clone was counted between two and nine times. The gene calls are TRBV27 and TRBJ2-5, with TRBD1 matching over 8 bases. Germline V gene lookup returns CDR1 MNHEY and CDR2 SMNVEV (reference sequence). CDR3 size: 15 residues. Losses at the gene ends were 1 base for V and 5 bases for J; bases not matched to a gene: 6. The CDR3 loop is CASSLLTGAFETQYF. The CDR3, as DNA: TGTGCCAGCAGTTTATTGACAGGGGCATTTGAGACCCAGTACTTC.

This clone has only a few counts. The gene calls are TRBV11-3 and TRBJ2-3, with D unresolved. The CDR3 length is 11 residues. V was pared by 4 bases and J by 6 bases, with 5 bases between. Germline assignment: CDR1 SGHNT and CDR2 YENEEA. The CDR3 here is CASSYRDTQYF. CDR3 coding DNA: TGTGCCAGCAGCTACCGGGATACGCAGTATTTT.

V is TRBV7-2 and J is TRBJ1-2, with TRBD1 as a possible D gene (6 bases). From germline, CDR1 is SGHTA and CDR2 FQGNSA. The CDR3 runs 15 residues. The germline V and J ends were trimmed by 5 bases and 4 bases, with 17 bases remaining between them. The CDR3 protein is CASSPSPTGSYGYTF. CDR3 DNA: TGTGCCAGCAGCCCATCGCCTACAGGGAGCTATGGCTACACCTTC.

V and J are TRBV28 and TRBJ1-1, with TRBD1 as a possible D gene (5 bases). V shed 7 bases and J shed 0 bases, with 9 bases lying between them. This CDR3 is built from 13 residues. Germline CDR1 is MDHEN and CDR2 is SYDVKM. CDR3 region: CASKRQLNTEAFF. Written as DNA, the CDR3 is TGTGCCAGCAAGAGACAGCTGAACACTGAAGCTTTCTTT.

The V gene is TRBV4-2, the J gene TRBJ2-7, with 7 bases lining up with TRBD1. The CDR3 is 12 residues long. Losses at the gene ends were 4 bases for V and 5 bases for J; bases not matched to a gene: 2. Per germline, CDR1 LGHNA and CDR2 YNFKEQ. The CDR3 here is CASSRDRDEQYF. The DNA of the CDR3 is TGTGCCAGCAGCCGAGACAGGGACGAGCAGTACTTC.

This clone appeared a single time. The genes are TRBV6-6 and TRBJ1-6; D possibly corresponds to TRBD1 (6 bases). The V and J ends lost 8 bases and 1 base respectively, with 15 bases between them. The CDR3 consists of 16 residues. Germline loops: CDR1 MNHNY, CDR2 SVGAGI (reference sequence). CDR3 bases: TGTGCCAGCCGCCCCGAGGGGGTGTCCTATAATTCACCCCTCCACTTT. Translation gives CASRPEGVSYNSPLHF.

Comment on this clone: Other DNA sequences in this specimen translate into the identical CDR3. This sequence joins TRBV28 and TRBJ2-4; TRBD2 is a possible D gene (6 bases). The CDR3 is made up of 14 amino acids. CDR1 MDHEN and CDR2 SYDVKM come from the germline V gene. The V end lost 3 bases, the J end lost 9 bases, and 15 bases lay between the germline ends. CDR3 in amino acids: CASSFPGLGGIQYF. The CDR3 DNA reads TGTGCCAGCAGTTTTCCTGGTTTGGGGGGCATTCAGTACTTC. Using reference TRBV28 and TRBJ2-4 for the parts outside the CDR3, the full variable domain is DVKVTQSSRYLVKRTGEKVFLECVQDMDHENMFWYRQDPGLGLRLIYFSYDVKMKEKGDIPEGYSVSREKKERFSLILESASTNQTSMYLCASSFPGLGGIQYFGAGTRLSVL.

The CDR3: CACAGSTEQYF. In DNA, the CDR3 is TGTGCCTGCGCGGGATCTACGGAGCAGTACTTC. V is TRBV6-5 and J is TRBJ2-7; D is perhaps TRBD2 (6 bases). Germline CDR1 MNHEY, CDR2 SVGAGI. V lost 11 bases to trimming and J lost 7 bases, with 15 bases between them. The CDR3 runs 11 residues.

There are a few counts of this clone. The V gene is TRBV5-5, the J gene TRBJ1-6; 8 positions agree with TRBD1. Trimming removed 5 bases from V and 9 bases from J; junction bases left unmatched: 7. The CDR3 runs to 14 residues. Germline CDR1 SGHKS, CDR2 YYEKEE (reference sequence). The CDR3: CASSRTGKGSPLHF. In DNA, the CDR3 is TGTGCCAGCAGTCGGACAGGGAAGGGTTCACCCCTCCACTTT.

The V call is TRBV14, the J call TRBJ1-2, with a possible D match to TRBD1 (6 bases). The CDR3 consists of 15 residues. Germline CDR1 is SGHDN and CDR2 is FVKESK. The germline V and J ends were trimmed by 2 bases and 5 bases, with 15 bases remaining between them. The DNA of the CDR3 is TGTGCCAGCAGCCAATTACAGGGCTTCTGGTATGGCTACACCTTC. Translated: CASSQLQGFWYGYTF.

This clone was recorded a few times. The CDR3, as DNA: TGTGCCAGTAGAGATCTTGGACAGAGGAACGTCCTGACTTTC. Translated, it gives CASRDLGQRNVLTF. The chain carries TRBV19 and TRBJ2-6, with D possibly TRBD1 on 6 matching bases. Trimming took 6 bases from V and 10 from J, leaving 16 bases between them. The CDR3 runs to 14 residues. CDR1 LNHDA and CDR2 SQIVND come from the germline V gene (reference sequence).

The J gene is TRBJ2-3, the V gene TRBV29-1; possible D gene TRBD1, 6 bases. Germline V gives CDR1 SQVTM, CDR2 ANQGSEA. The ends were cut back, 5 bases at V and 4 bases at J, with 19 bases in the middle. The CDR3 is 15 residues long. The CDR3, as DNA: TGCAGCGTTTGGGACCGGACAGAGTGGTCAGATACGCAGTATTTT. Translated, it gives CSVWDRTEWSDTQYF.

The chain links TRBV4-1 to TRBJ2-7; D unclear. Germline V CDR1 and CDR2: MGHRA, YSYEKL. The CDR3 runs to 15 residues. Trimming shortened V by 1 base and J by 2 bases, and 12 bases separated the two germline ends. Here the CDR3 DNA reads TGCGCCAGCAGCCAAGTAAAGATGGGCGCCTACGAGCAGTACTTC. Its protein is CASSQVKMGAYEQYF.

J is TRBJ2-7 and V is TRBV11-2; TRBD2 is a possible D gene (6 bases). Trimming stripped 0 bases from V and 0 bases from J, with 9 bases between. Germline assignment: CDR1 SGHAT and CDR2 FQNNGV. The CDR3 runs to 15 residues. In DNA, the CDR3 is TGTGCCAGCAGCTTAGATCTAGCGACCTCCTACGAGCAGTACTTC. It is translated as CASSLDLATSYEQYF.

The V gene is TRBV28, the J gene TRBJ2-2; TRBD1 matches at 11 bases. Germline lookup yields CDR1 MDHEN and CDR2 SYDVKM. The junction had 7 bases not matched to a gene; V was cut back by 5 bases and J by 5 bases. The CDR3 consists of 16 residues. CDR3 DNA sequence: TGTGCCAGCAGTCCCCCGGGGACAGGGGGAACCGGGGAGCTGTTTTTT. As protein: CASSPPGTGGTGELFF. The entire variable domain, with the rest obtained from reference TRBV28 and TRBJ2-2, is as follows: DVKVTQSSRYLVKRTGEKVFLECVQDMDHENMFWYRQDPGLGLRLIYFSYDVKMKEKGDIPEGYSVSREKKERFSLILESASTNQTSMYLCASSPPGTGGTGELFFGEGSRLTVL.

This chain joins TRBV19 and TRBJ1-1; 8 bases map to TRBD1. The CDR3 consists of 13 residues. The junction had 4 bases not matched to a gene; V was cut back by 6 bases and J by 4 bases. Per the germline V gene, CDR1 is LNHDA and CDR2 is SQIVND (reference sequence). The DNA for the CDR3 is TGTGCCAGTAGGGACAGGGAGAGCACTGAAGCTTTCTTT. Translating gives CASRDRESTEAFF.

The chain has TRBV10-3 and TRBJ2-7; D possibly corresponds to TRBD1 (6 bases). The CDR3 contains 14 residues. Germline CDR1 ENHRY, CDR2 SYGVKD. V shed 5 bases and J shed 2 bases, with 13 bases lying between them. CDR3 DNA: TGTGCCATCAGTAACCGGGACAATACCTACGAGCAGTACTTC. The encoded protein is CAISNRDNTYEQYF.

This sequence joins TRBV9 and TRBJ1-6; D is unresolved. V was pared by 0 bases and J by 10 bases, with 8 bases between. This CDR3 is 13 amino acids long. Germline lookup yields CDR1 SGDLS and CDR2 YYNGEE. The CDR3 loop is CASSVGAASPLHF. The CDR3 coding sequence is TGTGCCAGCAGCGTAGGGGCCGCCTCACCCCTCCACTTT. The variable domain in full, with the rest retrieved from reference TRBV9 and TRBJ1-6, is DSGVTQTPKHLITATGQRVTLRCSPRSGDLSVYWYQQSLDQGLQFLIQYYNGEERAKGNILERFSAQQFPDLHSELNLSSLELGDSALYFCASSVGAASPLHFGNGTRLTVT.